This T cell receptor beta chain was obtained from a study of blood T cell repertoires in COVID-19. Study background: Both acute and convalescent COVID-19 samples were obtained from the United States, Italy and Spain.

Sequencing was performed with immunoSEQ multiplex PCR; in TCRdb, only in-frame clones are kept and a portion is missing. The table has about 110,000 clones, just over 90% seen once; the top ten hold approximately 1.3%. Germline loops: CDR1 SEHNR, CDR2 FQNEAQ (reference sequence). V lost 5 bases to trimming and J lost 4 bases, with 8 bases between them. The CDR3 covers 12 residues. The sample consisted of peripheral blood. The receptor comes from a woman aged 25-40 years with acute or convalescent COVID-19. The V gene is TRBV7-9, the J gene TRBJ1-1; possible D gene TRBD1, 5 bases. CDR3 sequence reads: CASSNQGTEAFF. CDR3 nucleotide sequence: TGTGCCAGCAGCAACCAGGGCACTGAAGCTTTCTTT. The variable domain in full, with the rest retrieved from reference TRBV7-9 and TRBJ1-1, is DTGVSQNPRHKITKRGQNVTFRCDPISEHNRLYWYRQTLGQGPEFLTYFQNEAQLEKSRLLSDRFSAERPKGSFSTLEIQRTEQGDSAMYLCASSNQGTEAFFGQGTRLTVV.